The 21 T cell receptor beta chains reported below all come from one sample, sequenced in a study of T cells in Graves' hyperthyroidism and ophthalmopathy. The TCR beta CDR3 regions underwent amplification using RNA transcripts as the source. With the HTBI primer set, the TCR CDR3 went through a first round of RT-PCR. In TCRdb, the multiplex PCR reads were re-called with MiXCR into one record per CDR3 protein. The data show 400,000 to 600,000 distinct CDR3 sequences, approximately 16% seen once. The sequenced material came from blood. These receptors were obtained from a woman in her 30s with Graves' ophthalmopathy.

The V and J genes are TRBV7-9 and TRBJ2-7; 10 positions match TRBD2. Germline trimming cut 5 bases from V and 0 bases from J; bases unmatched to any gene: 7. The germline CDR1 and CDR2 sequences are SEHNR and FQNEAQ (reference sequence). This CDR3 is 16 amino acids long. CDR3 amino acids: CASSPLASGSSYEQYF. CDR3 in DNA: TGTGCCAGCAGCCCATTAGCTAGCGGGAGCTCCTACGAGCAGTACTTC.

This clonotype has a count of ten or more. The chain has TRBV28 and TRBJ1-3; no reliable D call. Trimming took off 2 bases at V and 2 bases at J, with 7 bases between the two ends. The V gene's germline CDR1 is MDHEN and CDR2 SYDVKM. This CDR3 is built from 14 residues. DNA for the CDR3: TGTGCCAGCAGTTTACCGCAGACTGGAAACACCATATATTTT. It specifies CASSLPQTGNTIYF.

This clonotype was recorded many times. CDR3 in DNA: TGTGCCTGGGGGGACAGAAGCTCCTACGAGCAGTACTTC. Translation: CAWGDRSSYEQYF. The chain carries TRBV30 and TRBJ2-7; 7 bases fit TRBD1. Germline V CDR1 and CDR2: GTSNPN, SVGIG (reference sequence). V was pared by 5 bases and J by 0 bases, with 4 bases of the junction left unmatched. The CDR3 spans 13 residues.

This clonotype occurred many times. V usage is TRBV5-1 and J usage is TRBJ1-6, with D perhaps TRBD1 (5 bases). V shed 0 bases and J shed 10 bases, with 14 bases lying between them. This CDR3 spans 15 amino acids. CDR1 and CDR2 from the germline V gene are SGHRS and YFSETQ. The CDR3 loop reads CASSLDPRAESPLHF. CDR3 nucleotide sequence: TGCGCCAGCAGCTTGGATCCCAGGGCCGAGTCACCCCTCCACTTT.

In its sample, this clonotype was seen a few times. In nucleotides, the CDR3 is TGCAGTGCTAGAGAGTTGGTGGGGACCACCTACGAGCAGTACTTC. This gives the protein CSARELVGTTYEQYF. The V gene is TRBV20-1, the J gene TRBJ2-7; D may be TRBD1 or TRBD2 (5 bases each). Trimming took off 0 bases at V and 2 bases at J, with 14 bases between the two ends. The CDR3 has 15 residues. The germline CDR1 and CDR2 sequences are DFQATT and SNEGSKA (reference sequence).

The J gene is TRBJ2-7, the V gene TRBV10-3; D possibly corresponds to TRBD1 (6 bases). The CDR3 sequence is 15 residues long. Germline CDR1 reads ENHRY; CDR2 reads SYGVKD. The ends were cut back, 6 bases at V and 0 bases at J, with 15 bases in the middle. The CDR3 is CAISEGGSSSYEQYF. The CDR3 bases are TGTGCCATCAGCGAAGGGGGTAGTAGCTCCTACGAGCAGTACTTC.

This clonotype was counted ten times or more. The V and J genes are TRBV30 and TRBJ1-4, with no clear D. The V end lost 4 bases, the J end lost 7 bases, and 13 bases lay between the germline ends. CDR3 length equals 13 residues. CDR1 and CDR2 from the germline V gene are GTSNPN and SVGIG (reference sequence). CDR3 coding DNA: TGTGCCTGGAACCTGCACGGACTTGAAAAACTGTTTTTT. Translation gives CAWNLHGLEKLFF.

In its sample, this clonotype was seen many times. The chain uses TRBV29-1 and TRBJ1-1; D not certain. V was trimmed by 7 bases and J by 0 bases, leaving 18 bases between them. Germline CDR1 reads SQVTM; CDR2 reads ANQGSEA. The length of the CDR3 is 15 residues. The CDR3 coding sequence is TGCAGCGCCCCAGCGGCCGAGTACATGAACACTGAAGCTTTCTTT. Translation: CSAPAAEYMNTEAFF.

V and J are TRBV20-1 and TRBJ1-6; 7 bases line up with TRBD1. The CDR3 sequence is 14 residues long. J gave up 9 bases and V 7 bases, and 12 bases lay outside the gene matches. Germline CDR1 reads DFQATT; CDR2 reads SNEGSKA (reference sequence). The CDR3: CSVGGGDRFSPLHF. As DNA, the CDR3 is TGCAGTGTGGGTGGGGGGGACAGATTTTCACCCCTCCACTTT.

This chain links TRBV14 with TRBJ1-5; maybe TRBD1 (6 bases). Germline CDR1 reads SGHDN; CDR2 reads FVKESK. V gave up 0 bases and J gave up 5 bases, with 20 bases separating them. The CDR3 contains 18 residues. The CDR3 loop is CASSQDRTLNRDDQPQHF. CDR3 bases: TGTGCCAGCAGCCAAGATCGGACCCTTAACAGGGATGATCAGCCCCAGCATTTT.

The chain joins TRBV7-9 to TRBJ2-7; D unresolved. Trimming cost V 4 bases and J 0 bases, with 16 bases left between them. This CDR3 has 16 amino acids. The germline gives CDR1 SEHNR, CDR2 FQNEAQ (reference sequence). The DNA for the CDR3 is TGTGCCAGCAGCTCACAAGACAAGCGCCACTCCTACGAGCAGTACTTC. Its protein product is CASSSQDKRHSYEQYF.

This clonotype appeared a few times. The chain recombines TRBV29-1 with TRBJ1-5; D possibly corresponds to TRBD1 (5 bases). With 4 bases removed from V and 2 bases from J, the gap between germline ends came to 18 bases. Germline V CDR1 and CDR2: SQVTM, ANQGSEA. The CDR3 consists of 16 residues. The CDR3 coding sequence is TGCAGCGTTGTGGGGCCAAGGGAAAGATGCAATCAGCCCCAGCATTTT. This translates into CSVVGPRERCNQPQHF. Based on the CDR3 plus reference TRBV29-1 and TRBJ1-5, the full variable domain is SAVISQKPSRDICQRGTSLTIQCQVDSQVTMMFWYRQQPGQSLTLIATANQGSEATYESGFVIDKFPISRPNLTFSTLTVSNMSPEDSSIYLCSVVGPRERCNQPQHFGDGTRLSIL.

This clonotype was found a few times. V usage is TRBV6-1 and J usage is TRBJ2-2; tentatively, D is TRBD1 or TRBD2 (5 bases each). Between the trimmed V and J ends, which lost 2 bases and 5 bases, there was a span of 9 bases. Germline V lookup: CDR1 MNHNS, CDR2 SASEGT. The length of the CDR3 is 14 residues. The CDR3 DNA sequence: TGTGCCAGCAGTGAACAGGGACCTACCGGGGAGCTGTTTTTT. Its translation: CASSEQGPTGELFF.

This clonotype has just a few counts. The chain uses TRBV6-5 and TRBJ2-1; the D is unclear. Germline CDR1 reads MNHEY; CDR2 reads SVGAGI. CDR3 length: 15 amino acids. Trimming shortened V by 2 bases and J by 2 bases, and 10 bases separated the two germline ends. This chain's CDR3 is CASSYGQVAYNEQFF. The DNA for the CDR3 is TGTGCCAGCAGTTACGGCCAGGTTGCCTACAATGAGCAGTTCTTC.

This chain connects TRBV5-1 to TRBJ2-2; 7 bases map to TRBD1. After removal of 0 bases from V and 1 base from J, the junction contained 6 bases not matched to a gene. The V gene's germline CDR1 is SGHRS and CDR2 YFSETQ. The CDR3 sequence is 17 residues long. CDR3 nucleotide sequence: TGCGCCAGCAGCTTGGTTTTTGCAGGGGGGAACACCGGGGAGCTGTTTTTT. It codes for CASSLVFAGGNTGELFF.

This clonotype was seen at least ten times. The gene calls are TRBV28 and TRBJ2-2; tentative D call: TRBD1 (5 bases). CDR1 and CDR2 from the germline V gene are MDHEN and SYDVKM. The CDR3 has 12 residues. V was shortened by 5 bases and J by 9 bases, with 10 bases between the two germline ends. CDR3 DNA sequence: TGTGCCAGCAGTCCGCAGGGCTGGGAGCTGTTTTTT. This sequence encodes CASSPQGWELFF.

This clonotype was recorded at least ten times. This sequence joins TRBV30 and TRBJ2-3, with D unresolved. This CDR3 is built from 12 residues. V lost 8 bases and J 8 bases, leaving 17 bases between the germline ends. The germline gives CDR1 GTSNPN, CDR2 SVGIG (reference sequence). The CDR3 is CAQSRAVGTQYF. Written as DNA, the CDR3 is TGTGCCCAAAGTAGGGCGGTCGGTACGCAGTATTTT.

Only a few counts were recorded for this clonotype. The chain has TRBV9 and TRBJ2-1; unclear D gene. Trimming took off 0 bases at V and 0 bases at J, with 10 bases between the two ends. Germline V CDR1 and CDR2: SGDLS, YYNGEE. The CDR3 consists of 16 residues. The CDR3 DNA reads TGTGCCAGCAGCGTAGTTTTTGGTAGCTCCTACAATGAGCAGTTCTTC. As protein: CASSVVFGSSYNEQFF.

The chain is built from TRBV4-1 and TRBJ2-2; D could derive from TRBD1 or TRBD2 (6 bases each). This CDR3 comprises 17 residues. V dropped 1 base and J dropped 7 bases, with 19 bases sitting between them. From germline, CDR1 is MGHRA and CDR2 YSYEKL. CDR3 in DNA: TGCGCCAGCAGCCAAGTTGCGACGGGGGCGCTTGTCGGGGAGCTGTTTTTT. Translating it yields CASSQVATGALVGELFF.

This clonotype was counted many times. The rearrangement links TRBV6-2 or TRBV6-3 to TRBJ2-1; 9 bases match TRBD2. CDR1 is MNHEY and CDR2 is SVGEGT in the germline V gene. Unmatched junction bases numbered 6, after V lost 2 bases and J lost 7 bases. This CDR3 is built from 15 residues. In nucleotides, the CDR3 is TGTGCCAGCAGTTACAGTCTAGCGGGATATAATGAGCAGTTCTTC. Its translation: CASSYSLAGYNEQFF.

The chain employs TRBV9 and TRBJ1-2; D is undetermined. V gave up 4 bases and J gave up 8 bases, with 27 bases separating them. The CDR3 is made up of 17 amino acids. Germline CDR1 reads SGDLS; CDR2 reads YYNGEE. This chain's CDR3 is CASSPRFFAGTIYGYTF. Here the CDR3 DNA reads TGTGCCAGCAGCCCTCGATTCTTTGCGGGAACGATCTACGGCTACACCTTC.